This TCR beta chain is from a study of cytomegalovirus exposure and HLA in healthy donors. Study context: The study's early data release held some 85 million unique TCRs from HLA-typed donors.

As concerns this clone: No antigen is known for it.

Looked up from germline, CDR1 is SGHRS and CDR2 is YFSETQ. Trimming left V 2 bases short and J 0 bases short, with 11 bases between. This CDR3 comprises 15 residues. Whole-study findings and limits: Analysis was carried out at a later point, and it linked a missense DCLRE1C variant to TCR beta V- and J-gene trimming. Immune exposure was documented only through CMV serostatus. Within a later analysis, the majority of CMV-associated TCR beta chains appeared HLA-restricted.

The PCR employed 60 Vbeta primers together with 13 Jbeta primers. The data were produced by immunoSEQ multiplex PCR, yet TCRdb's version contains in-frame clones alone and is incomplete. In the table there are around 130,000 clones, over 75% of which are singletons. The genes are TRBV5-1 and TRBJ2-5; weak D call: TRBD2 (5 bases). This clonotype was sampled from a man in his fifties or sixties in good health and CMV-seronegative. The sequenced sample consisted of PBMCs. CDR3 DNA: TGCGCCAGCAGCTTAAGCGGCACGTACCAAGAGACCCAGTACTTC. This translates into CASSLSGTYQETQYF.